The rows below give T cell receptor beta chains drawn from one sample of a study of blood T cell repertoires in COVID-19. Clones were sequenced by immunoSEQ multiplex PCR, and TCRdb holds only the in-frame ones, with some missing. The sample lists 300,000 or so clones, about nine tenths occurring once. Sequenced material: PBMCs or T cells enriched from blood (not recorded which). The receptors originated from a woman between 18 and 30 years old who had recovered from COVID-19. The CDR3 runs from the conserved cysteine through the conserved F or W.

TRBV15	TRBJ2-2	CATSRDSGVANTGELFF
TRBV13	TRBJ1-1	CASSHRNRRIDGDTEAFF
TRBV18	TRBJ1-4	CASSPPGQGIEKLFF
TRBV5-1	TRBJ1-1	CASSWGQPLDTEAFF
TRBV4-1	TRBJ2-5	CASSPAGAGGQETQYF
TRBV7-9	TRBJ2-3	CASSLEGGPIDTQYF
TRBV6-5	TRBJ1-2	CASNPWGPGTYGYTF
TRBV28	TRBJ1-1	CAGTTGGNTEAFF
TRBV6-1	TRBJ2-1	CASSAPPGTHNNEQFF
TRBV7-9	TRBJ1-6	CASSPTGSGSPLHF
TRBV5-1	TRBJ1-4	CASSLGPTGGGEKLFF
TRBV27	TRBJ1-2	CASSFCDRMNYGYTF
TRBV4-1	TRBJ1-3	CASSQVRAGGSGNTIYF
TRBV30	TRBJ1-1	CAWSVQSEWYTEAFF
TRBV4-2	TRBJ2-7	CASSPDPGQYSYEQYF
TRBV12-3/TRBV12-4	TRBJ1-2	CASSPDRDYGYTF
TRBV9	TRBJ2-1	CASSVVGDYNEQFF
TRBV7-6	TRBJ2-1	CASRPSRDSGVNEQFF
TRBV15	TRBJ1-5	CATSRRTGPRHF
TRBV6-5	TRBJ2-7	CASTYGLDHSYEQYF
TRBV2	TRBJ1-5	CASGRGSQPQHF
TRBV9	TRBJ2-1	CASSPWTSGSYNEQFF
TRBV18	TRBJ2-5	CASSPPGTSGGETQYF
TRBV5-6	TRBJ1-5	CASSSQTAGANQPQHF
TRBV11-3	TRBJ2-1	CASSPGGDNEQFF
TRBV12-5	TRBJ1-2	CASGLVQGLASYGYTF
TRBV28	TRBJ1-4	CASSFRGGRGDEKLFF
TRBV27	TRBJ2-2	CASRSTFLGFAGELFF
TRBV24-1	TRBJ1-5	CATSPGTGGQPQHF
TRBV19	TRBJ1-1	CASSSGQGHAEAFF
TRBV7-9	TRBJ2-2	CASSQLALNTGELFF
TRBV7-3	TRBJ1-2	CASSLGQNYGYTF
TRBV5-6	TRBJ1-5	CASSLSGRDNQPQHF
TRBV6-6	TRBJ1-4	CASSPGEGREKLFF
TRBV30	TRBJ1-1	CAWSFTENTEAFF
TRBV28	TRBJ2-7	CASSLRTGPLPSSSYEQYF
TRBV30	TRBJ1-6	CACGRSNSPLHF
TRBV5-1	TRBJ1-3	CASSPGTSGNTIYF
TRBV5-1	TRBJ2-2	CASSLHRGTQRNTGELFF
TRBV10-3	TRBJ2-3	CAISEGDRVDTQYF
TRBV4-1	TRBJ1-4	CASSQQNQGDEKLFF
TRBV29-1	TRBJ2-2	CSVYGTANTGELFF
TRBV7-8	TRBJ2-3	CASSLVWDRGAGLTDTQYF
TRBV12-3/TRBV12-4	TRBJ1-2	CASSLNWGYTF
TRBV5-1	TRBJ2-2	CASQTPGTGFTGELFF
TRBV5-5	TRBJ1-1	CASSLDQGTEAFF
TRBV28	TRBJ2-2	CASSLGPGGTGELFF
TRBV4-1	TRBJ1-1	CASSQESGVNTEAFF
TRBV6-1	TRBJ2-1	CASSEAAGSSYNEQFF
TRBV5-1	TRBJ2-7	CASSFAVGVNYEQYF
TRBV5-1	TRBJ1-1	CASSLLGQPGRFF
TRBV2	TRBJ1-4	CASSGQGVYEKLFF
TRBV5-6	TRBJ1-5	CASSLGSQQPQHF